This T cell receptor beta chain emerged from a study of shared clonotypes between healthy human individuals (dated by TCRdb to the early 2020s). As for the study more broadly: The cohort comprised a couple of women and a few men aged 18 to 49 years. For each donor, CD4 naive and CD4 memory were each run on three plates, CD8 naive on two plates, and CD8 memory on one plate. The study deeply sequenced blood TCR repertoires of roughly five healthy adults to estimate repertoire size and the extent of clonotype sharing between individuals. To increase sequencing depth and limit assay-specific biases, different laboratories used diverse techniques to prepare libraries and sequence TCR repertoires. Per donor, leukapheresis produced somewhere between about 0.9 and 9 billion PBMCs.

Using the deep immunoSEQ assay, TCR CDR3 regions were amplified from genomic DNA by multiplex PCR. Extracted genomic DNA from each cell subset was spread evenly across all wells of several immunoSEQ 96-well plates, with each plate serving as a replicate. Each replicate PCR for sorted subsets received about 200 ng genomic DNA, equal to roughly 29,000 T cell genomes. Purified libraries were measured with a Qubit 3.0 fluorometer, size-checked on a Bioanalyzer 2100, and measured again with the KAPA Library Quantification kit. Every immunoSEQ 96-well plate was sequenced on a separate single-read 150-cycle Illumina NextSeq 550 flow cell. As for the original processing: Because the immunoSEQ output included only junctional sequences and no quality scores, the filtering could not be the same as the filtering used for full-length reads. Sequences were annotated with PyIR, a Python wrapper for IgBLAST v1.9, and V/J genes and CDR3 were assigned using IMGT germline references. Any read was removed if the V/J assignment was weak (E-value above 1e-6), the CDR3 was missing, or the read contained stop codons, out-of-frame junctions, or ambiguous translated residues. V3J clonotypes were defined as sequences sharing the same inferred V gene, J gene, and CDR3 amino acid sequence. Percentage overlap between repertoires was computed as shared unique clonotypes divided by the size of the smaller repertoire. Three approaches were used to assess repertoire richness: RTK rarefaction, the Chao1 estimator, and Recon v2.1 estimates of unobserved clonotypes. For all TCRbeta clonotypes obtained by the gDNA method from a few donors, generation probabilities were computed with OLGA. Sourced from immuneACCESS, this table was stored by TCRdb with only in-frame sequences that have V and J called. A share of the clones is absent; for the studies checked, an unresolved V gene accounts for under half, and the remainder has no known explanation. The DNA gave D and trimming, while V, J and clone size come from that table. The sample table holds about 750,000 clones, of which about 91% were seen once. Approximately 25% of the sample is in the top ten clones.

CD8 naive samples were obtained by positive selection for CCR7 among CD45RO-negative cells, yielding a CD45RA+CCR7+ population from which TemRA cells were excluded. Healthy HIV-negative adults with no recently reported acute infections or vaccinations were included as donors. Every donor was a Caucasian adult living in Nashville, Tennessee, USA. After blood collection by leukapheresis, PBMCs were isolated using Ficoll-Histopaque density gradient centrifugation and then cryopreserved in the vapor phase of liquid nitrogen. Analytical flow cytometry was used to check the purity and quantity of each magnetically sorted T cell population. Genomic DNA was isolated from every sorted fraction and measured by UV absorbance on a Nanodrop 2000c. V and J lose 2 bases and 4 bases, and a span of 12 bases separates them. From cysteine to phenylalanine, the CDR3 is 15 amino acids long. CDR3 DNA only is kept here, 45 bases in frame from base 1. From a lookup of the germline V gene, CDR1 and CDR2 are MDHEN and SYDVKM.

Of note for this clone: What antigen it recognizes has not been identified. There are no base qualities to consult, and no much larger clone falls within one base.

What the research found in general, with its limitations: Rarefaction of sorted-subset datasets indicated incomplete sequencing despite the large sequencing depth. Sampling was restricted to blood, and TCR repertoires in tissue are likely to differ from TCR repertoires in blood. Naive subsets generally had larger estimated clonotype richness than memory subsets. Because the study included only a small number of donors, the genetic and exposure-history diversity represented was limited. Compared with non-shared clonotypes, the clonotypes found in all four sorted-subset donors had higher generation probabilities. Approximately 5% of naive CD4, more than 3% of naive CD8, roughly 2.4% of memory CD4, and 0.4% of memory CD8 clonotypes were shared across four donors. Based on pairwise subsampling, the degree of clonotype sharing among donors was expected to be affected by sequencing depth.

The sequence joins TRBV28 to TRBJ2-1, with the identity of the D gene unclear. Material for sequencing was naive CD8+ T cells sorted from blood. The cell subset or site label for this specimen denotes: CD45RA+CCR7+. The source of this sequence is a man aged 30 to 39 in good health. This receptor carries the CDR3 CASSLTLASYNEQFF. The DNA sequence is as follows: TGTGCCAGCAGTTTAACCCTTGCATCATACAATGAGCAGTTCTTC.